Detailed here is one T cell receptor (beta chain). These data are taken from a study of blood T cell repertoires in COVID-19. For the study at large: Both acute and convalescent COVID-19 samples were obtained from the United States, Italy and Spain. Sample material is recorded as cDNA or gDNA derived from T cells, B-cell-depleted T cells, or PBMCs.

As processed by the authors: Reference gene primer amplification yielded estimated nucleated cell counts. Some clones are missing from TCRdb's copy, which holds only in-frame ones; the method was immunoSEQ multiplex PCR. V and J calls and clone size are as listed in that table; D and trimming were resolved from the DNA. The table has some 260,000 clones, 70% to 85% seen once. This CDR3 region has 14 residues. V shed 4 bases and J shed 6 bases, with 19 bases lying between them. Germline CDR1 SQVTM, CDR2 ANQGSEA. This receptor was identified in a middle-aged woman with active or convalescent COVID-19. The chain has TRBV29-1 and TRBJ2-7, with D perhaps TRBD1 (5 bases). Input material: peripheral blood. For the CDR3, the DNA is TGCAGCGTTGCGTACTGGACACCCTTTGGCGAGCAGTACTTC. Translation: CSVAYWTPFGEQYF.